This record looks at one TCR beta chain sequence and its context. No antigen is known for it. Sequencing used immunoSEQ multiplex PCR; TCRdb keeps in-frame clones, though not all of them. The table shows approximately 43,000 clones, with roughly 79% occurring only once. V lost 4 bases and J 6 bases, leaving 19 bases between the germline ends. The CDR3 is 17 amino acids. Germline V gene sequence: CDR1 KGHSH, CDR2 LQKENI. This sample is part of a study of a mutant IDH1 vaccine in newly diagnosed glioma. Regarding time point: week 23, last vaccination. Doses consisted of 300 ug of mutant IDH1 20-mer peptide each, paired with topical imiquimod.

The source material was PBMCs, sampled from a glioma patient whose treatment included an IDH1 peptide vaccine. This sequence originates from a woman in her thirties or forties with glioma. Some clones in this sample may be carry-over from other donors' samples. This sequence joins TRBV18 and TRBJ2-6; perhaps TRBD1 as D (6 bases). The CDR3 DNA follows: TGTGCCAGCTCACGACAGGCATCGGGAACTCAGGCCAACGTCCTGACTTTC. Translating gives CASSRQASGTQANVLTF.